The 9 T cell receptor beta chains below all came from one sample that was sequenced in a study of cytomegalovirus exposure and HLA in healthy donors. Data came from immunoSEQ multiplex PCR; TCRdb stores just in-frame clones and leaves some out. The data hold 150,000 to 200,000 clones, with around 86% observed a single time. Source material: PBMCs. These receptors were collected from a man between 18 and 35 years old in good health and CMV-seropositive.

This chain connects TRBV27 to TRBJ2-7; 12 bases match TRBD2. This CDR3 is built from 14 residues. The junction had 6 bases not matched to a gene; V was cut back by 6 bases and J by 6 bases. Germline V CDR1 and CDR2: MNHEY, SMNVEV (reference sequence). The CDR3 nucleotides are TGTGCCAGCAGCGGCCTAGCGGGAGGGCTCGAGCAGTACTTC. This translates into CASSGLAGGLEQYF.

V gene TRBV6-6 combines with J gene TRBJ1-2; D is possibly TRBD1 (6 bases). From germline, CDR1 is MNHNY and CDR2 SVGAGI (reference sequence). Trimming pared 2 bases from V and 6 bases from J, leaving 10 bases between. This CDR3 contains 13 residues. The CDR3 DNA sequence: TGTGCCAGCAGTTACGAACAGGGCGATGGCTACACCTTC. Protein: CASSYEQGDGYTF.

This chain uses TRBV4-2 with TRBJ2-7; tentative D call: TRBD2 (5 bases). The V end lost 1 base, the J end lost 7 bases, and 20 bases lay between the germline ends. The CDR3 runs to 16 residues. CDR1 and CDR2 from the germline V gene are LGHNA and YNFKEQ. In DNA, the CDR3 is TGTGCCAGCAGCCAAGCCCTGGTAGCGAACCCAAGTGAGCAGTACTTC. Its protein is CASSQALVANPSEQYF.

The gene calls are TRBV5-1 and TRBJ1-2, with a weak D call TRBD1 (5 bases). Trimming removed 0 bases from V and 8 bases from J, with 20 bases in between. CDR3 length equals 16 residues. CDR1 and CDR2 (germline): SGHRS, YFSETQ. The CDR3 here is CASSLEFSATWGGYTF. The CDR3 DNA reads TGCGCCAGCAGCTTGGAATTTTCGGCCACATGGGGCGGCTACACCTTC.

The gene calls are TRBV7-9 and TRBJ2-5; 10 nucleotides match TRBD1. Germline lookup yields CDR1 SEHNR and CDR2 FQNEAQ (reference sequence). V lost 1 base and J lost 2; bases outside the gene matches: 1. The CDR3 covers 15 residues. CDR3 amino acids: CASSLGQGAQETQYF. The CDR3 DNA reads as TGTGCCAGCAGCTTAGGACAGGGGGCTCAAGAGACCCAGTACTTC.

The CDR3 sequence is CASSSQGVGLTEAFF. The CDR3 nucleotides read TGCGCCAGCAGCTCACAGGGGGTGGGCTTGACTGAAGCTTTCTTT. The chain joins TRBV5-1 to TRBJ1-1, with 8 nucleotides matching TRBD1. In germline, CDR1 is SGHRS, CDR2 YFSETQ. Trimming took 3 bases from V and 5 from J; bases not matched to a gene: 9. The CDR3 contains 15 residues.

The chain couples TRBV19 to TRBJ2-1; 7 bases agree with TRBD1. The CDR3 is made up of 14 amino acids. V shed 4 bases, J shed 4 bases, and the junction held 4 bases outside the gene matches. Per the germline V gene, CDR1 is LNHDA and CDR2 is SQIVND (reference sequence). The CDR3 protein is CASSTGTVYNEQFF. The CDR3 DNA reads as TGTGCCAGTAGTACAGGGACAGTTTACAATGAGCAGTTCTTC.

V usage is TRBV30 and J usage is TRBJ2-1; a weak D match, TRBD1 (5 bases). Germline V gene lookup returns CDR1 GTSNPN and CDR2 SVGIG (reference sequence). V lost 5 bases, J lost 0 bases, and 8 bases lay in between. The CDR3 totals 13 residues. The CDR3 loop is CAWGASSYNEQFF. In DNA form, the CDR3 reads TGTGCCTGGGGGGCGAGCTCCTACAATGAGCAGTTCTTC.

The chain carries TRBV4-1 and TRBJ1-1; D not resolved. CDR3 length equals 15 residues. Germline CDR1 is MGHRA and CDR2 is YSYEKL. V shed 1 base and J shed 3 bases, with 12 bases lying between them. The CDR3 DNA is TGCGCCAGCAGCCAAGTGTCCGAGATACACACTGAAGCTTTCTTT. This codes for CASSQVSEIHTEAFF.